The entry that follows covers one T cell receptor beta chain sequence. Antigen: not known. In the PCR, 60 Vbeta and 13 Jbeta primers were used. Produced via immunoSEQ multiplex PCR; TCRdb's table is partial and in-frame only. Of around 110,000 clones listed, roughly three fifths are singletons. This entry belongs to a study of cytomegalovirus exposure and HLA in healthy donors. Study-wide results and limits: TCR beta chain V- and J-gene trimming was linked, in a later analysis, to a missense variant in DCLRE1C. CMV serostatus was the sole immune exposure information available. In a later analysis, donors in an Asian-associated ancestry cluster reportedly had fewer N-insertions in productive TCRs than the cohort mean.

Germline CDR1 MDHEN, CDR2 SYDVKM. CDR3 length: 14 residues. V lost 7 bases, J lost 1 base, and 11 bases lay in between. Specimen: PBMCs. This receptor was identified in a woman between 35 and 50 years old in good health and CMV-seropositive. This chain links TRBV28 with TRBJ1-5, with no clear D. The CDR3: CASKEGGSNQPQHF. For the CDR3, the DNA is TGTGCCAGCAAGGAGGGTGGGAGCAATCAGCCCCAGCATTTT.